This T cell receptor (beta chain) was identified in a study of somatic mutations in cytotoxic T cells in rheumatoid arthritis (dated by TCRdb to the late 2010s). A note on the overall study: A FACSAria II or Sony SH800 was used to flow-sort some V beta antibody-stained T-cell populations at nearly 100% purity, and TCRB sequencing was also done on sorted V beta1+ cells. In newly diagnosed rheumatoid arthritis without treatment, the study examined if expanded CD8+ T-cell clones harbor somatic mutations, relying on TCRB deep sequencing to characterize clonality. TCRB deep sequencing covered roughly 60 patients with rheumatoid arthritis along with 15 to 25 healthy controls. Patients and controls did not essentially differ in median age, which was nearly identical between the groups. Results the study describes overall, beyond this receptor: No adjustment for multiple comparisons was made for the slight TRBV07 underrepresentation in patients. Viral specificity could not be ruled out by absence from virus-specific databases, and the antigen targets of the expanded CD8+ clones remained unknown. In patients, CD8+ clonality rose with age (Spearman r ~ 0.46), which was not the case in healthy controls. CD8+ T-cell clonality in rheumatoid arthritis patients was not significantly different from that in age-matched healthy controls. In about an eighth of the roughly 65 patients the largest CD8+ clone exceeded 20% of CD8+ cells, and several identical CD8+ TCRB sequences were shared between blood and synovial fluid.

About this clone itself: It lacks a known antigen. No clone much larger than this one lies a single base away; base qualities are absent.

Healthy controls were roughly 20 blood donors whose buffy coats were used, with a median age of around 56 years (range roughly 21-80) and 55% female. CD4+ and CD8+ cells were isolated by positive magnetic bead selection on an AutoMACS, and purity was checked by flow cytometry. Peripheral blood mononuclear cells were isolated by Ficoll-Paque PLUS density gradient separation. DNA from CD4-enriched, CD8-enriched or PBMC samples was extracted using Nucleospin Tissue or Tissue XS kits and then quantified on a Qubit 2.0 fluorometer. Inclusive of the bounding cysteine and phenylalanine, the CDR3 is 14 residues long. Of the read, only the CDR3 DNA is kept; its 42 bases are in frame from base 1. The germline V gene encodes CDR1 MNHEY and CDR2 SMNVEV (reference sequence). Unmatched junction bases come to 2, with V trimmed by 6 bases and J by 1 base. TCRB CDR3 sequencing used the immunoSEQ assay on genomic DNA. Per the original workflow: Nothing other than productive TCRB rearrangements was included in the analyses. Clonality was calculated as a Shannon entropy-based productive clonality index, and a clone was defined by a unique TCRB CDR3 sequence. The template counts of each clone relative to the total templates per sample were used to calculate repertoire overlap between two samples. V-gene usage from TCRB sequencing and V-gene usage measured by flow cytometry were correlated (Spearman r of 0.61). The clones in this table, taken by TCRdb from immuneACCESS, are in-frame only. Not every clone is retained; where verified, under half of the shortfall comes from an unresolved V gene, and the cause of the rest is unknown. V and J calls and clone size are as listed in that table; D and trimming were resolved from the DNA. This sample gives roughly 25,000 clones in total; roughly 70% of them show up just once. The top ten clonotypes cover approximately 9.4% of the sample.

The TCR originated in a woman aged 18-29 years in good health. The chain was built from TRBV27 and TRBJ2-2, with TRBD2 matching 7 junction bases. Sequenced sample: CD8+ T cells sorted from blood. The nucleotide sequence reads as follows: TGTGCCAGCAGATTAGCGGGGAACACCGGGGAGCTGTTTTTT. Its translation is CASRLAGNTGELFF.